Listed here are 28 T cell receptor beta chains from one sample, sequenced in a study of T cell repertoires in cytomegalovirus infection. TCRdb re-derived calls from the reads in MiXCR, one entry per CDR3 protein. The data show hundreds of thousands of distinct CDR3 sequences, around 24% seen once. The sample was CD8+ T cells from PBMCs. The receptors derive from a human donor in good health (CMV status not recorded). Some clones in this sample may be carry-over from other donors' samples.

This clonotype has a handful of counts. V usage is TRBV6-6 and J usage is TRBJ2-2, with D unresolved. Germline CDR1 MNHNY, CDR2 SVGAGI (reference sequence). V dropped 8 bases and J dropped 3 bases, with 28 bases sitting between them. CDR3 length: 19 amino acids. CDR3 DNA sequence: TGTGCCAGCGGCATACCGGGCTTCACGACAAAAATCGACACCGGGGAGCTGTTTTTT. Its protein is CASGIPGFTTKIDTGELFF.

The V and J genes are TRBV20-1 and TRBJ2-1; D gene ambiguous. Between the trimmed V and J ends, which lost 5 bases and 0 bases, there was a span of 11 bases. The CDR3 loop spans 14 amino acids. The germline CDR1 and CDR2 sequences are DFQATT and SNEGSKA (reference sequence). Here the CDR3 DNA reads TGCAGTGCTCACCCCGGTAGCTCCTACAATGAGCAGTTCTTC. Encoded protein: CSAHPGSSYNEQFF.

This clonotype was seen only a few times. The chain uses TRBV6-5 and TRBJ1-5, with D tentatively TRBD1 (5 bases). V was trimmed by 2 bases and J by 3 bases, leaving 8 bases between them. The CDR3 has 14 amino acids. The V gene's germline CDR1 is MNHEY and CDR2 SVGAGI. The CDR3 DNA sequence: TGTGCCAGCAGTTACCAGGGATTCAATCAGCCCCAGCATTTT. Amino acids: CASSYQGFNQPQHF.

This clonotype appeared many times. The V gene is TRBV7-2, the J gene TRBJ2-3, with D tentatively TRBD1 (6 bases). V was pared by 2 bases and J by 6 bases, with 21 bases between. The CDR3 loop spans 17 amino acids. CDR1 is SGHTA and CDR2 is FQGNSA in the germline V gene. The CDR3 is CASSLIQGRVNMDTQYF. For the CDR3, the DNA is TGTGCCAGCAGCTTAATACAGGGCCGCGTCAACATGGATACGCAGTATTTT.

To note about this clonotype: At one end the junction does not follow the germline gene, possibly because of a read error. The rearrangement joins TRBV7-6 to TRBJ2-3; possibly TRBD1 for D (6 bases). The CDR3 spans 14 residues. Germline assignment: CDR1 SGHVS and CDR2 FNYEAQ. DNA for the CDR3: TGTGCCTGCAGCTTAATGGGGGCAACAGATACGCAGTATTTT. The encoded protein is CACSLMGATDTQYF.

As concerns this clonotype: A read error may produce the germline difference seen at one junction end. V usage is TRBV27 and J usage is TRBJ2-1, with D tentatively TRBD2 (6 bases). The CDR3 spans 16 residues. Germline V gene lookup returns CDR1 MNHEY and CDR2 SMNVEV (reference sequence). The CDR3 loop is CVSSLTGRRGSNEQFF. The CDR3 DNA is TGTGTCAGCAGTTTGACCGGTCGACGGGGGTCCAATGAGCAGTTCTTC.

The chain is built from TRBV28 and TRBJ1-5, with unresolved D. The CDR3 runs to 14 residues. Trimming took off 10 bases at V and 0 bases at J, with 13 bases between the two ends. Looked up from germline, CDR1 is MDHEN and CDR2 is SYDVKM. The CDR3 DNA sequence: TGTGCCACCGACGGGCGGTATAGCAATCAGCCCCAGCATTTT. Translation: CATDGRYSNQPQHF.

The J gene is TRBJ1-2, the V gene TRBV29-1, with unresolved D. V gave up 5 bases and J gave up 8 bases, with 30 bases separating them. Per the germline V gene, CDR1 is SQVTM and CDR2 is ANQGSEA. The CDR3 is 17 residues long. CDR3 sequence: CSVHSREGGSRAGGYTF. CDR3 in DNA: TGCAGCGTTCATTCGCGCGAGGGTGGAAGTCGGGCGGGCGGCTACACCTTC.

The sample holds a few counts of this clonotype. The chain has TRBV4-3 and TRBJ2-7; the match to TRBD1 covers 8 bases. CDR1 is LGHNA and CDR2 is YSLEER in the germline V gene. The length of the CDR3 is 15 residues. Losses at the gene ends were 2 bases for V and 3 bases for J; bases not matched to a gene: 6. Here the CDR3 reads CASSQTGTGGYEQYF. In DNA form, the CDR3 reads TGCGCCAGCAGCCAAACCGGGACAGGAGGCTACGAGCAGTACTTC.

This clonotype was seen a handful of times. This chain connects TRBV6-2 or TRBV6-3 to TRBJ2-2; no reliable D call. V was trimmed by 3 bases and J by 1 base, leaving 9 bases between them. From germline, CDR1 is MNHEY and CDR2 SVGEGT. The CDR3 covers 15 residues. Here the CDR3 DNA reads TGTGCCAGCAGTTATGATCGGGTGAACACCGGGGAGCTGTTTTTT. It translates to CASSYDRVNTGELFF.

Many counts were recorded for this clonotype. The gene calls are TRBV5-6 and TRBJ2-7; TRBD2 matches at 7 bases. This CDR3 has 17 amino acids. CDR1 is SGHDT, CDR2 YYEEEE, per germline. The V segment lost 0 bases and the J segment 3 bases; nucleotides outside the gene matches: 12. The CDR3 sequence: CASSLAGGGGGVYEQYV. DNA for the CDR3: TGTGCCAGCAGCTTGGCGGGGGGAGGCGGGGGTGTCTACGAGCAGTACGTC.

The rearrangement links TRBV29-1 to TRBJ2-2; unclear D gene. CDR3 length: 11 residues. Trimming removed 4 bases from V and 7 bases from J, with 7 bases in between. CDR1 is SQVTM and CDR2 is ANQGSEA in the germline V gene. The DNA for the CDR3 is TGCAGCGTTGTGGGCCACGGGGAGCTGTTTTTT. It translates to CSVVGHGELFF.

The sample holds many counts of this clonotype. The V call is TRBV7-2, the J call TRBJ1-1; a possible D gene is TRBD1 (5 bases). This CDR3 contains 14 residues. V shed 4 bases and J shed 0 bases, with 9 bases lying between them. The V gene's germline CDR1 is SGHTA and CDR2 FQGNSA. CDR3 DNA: TGTGCCAGCAGCTGGGGCAGGATGAACACTGAAGCTTTCTTT. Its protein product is CASSWGRMNTEAFF.

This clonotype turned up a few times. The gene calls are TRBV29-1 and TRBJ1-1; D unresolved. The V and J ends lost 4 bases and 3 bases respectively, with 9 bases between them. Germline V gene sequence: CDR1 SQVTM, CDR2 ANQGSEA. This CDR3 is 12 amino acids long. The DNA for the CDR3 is TGCAGCGTTGGGTCCGGTTACACTGAAGCTTTCTTT. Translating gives CSVGSGYTEAFF.

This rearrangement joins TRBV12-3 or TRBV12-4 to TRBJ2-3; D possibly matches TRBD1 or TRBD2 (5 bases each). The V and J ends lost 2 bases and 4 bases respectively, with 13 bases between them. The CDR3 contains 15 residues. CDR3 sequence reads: CASSLRGALADTQYF. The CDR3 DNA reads TGTGCCAGCAGTTTAAGGGGAGCCCTCGCAGATACGCAGTATTTT.

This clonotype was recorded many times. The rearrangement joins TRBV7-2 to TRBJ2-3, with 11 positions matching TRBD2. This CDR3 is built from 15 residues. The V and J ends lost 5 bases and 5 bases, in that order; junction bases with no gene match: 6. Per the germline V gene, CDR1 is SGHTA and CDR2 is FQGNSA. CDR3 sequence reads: CASSISGGAIDTQYF. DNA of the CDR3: TGTGCCAGCAGCATTAGCGGGGGGGCCATAGATACGCAGTATTTT.

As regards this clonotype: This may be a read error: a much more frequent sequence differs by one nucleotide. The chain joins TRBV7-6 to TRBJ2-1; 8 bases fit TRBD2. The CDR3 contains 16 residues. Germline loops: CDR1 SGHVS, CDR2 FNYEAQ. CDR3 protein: CASSFSPGGPHNERFF. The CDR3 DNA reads TGTGCCAGCAGCTTTTCCCCGGGGGGGCCGCACAATGAGCGGTTCTTC.

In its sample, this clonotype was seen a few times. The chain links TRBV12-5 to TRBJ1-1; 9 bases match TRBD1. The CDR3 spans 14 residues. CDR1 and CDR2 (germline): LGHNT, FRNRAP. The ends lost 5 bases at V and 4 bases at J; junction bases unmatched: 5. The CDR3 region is CASGMTGGVTEAFF. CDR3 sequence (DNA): TGTGCTAGTGGTATGACAGGGGGTGTCACTGAAGCTTTCTTT.

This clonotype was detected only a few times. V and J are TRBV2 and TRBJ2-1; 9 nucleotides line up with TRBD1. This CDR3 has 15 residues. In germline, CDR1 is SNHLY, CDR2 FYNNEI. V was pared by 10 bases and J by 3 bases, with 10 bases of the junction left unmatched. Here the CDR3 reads CATRPRDRVYNEQFF. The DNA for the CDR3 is TGTGCCACCCGCCCGCGGGACAGGGTCTACAATGAGCAGTTCTTC.

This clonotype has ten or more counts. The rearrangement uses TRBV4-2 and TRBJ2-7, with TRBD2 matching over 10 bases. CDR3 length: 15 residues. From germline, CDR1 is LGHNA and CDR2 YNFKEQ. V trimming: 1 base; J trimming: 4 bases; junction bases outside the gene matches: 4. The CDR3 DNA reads TGTGCCAGCAGCCAAGTTTCTAGCGGGGGATACGAGCAGTACTTC. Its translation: CASSQVSSGGYEQYF.

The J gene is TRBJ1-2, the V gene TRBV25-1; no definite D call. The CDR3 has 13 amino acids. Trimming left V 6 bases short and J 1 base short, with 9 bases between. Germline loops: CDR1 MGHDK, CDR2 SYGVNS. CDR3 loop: CASSPRNNYGYTF. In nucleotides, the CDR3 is TGTGCCAGCAGCCCCAGGAATAACTATGGCTACACCTTC.

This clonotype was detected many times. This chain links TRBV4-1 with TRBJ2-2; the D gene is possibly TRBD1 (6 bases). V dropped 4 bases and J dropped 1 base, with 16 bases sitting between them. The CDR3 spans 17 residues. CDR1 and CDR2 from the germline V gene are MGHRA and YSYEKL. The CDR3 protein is CASSPWTVGGNTGELFF. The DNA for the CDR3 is TGCGCCAGCAGCCCCTGGACAGTTGGGGGGAACACCGGGGAGCTGTTTTTT.

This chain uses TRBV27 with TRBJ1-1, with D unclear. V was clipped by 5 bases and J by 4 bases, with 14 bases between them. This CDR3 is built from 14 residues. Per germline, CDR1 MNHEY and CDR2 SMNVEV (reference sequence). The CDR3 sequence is CASSPGSGSTEAFF. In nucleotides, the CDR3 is TGTGCCAGCAGTCCGGGAAGTGGGTCCACTGAAGCTTTCTTT.

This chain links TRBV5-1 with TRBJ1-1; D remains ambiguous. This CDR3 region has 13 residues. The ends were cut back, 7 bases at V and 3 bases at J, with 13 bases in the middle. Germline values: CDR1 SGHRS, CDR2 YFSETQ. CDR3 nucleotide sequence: TGCGCCAGCGACTCCGGCGGGGACACTGAAGCTTTCTTT. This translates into CASDSGGDTEAFF. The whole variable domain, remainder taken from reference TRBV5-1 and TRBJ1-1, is KAGVTQTPRYLIKTRGQQVTLSCSPISGHRSVSWYQQTPGQGLQFLFEYFSETQRNKGNFPGRFSGRQFSNSRSEMNVSTLELGDSALYLCASDSGGDTEAFFGQGTRLTVV.

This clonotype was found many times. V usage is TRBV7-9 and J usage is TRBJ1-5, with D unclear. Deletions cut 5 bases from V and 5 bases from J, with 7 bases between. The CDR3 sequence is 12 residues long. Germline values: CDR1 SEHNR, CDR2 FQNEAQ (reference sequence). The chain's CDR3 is CASSPGDQPQHF. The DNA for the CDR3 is TGTGCCAGCAGCCCCGGTGATCAGCCCCAGCATTTT.

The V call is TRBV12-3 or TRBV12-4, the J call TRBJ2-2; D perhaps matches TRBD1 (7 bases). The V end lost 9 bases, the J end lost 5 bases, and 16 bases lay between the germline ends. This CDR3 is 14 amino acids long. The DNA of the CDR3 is TGTGCCAGTGGACAGGAGGGAGCTACCGGGGAGCTGTTTTTT. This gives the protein CASGQEGATGELFF.

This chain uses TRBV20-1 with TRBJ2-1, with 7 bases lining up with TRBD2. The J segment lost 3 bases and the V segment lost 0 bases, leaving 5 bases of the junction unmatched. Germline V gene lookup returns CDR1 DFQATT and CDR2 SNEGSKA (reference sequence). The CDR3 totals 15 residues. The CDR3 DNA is TGCAGTGCTAGAGATATGGCGGGGGTCTACAATGAGCAGTTCTTC. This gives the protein CSARDMAGVYNEQFF.

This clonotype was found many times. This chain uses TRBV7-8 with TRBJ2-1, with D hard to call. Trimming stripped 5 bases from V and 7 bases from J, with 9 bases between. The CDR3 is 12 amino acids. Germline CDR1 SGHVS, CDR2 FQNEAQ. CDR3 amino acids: CASSASRNEQFF. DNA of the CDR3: TGTGCCAGCAGCGCCTCCAGGAATGAGCAGTTCTTC. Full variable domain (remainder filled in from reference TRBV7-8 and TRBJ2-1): GAGVSQSPRYKVAKRGQDVALRCDPISGHVSLFWYQQALGQGPEFLTYFQNEAQLDKSGLPSDRFFAERPEGSVSTLKIQRTQQEDSAVYLCASSASRNEQFFGPGTRLTVL.